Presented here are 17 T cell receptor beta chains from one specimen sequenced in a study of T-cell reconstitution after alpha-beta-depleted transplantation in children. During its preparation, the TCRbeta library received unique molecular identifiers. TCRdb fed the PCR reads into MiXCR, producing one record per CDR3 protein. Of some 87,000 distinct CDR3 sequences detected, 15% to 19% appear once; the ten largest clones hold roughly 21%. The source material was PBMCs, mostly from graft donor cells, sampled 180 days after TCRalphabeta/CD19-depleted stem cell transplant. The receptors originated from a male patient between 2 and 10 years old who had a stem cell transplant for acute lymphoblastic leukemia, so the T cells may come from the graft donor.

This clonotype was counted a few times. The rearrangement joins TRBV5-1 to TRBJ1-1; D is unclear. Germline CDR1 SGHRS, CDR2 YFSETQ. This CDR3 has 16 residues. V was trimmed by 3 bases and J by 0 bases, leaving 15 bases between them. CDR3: CASSYGLEPMNTEAFF. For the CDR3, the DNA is TGCGCCAGCAGCTATGGACTCGAGCCTATGAACACTGAAGCTTTCTTT.

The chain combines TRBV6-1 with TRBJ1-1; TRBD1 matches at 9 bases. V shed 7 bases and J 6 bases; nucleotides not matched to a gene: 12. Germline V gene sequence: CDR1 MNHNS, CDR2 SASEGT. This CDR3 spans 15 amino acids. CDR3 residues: CASKRDRVPVAEAFF. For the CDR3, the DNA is TGTGCCAGCAAACGGGACAGGGTTCCTGTAGCTGAAGCTTTCTTT.

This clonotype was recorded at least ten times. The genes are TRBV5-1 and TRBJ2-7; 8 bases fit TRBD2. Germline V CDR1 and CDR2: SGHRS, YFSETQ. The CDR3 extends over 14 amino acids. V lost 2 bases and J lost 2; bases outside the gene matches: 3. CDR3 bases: TGCGCCAGCAGCTTTACTAGCGGTGCCTACGAGCAGTACTTC. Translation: CASSFTSGAYEQYF.

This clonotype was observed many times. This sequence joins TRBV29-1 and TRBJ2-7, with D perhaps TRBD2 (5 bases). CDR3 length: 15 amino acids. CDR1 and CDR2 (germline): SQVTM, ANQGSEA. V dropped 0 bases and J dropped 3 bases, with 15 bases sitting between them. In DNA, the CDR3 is TGCAGCGTTGAAGATCATAGGCCAGAGGGCTACGAGCAGTACTTC. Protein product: CSVEDHRPEGYEQYF.

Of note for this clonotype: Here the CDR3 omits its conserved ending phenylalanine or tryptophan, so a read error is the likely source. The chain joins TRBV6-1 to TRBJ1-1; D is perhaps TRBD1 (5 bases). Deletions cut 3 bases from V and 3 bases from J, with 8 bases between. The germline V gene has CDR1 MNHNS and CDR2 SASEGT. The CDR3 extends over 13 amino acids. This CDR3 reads CASSEGEHTEAFL. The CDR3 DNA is TGTGCCAGCAGTGAGGGGGAGCACACTGAAGCTTTCTTA.

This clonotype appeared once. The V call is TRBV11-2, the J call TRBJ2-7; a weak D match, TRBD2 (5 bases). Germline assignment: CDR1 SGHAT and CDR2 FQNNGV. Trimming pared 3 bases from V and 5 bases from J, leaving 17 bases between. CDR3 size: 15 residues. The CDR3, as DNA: TGTGCCAGCAGCTTGGGCGGACCGGTCGGGGACGAGCAGTACTTC. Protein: CASSLGGPVGDEQYF.

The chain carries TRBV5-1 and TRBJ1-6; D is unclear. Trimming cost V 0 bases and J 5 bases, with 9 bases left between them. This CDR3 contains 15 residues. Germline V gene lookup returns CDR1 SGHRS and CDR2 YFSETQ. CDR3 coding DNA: TGCGCCAGCAGCTTGGAGGGCGCGCATAATTCACCCCTCCACTTT. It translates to CASSLEGAHNSPLHF.

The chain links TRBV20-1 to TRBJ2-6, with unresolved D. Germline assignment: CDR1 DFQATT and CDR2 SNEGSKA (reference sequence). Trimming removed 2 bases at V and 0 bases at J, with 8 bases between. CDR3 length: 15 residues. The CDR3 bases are TGCAGTGCTAGACGAGGTCACTCTGGGGCCAACGTCCTGACTTTC. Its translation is CSARRGHSGANVLTF.

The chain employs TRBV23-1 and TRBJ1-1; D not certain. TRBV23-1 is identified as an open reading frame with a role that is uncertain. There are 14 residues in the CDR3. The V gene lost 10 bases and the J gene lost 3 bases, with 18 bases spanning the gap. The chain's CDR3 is CATPSGVGDTEAFF. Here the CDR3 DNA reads TGCGCCACCCCCTCCGGGGTAGGCGACACTGAAGCTTTCTTT.

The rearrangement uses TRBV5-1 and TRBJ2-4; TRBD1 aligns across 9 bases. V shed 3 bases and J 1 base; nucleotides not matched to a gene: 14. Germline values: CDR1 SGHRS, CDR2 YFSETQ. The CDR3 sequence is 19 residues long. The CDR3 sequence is CASSSRTVGTGTAKNIQYF. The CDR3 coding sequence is TGCGCCAGCAGCTCGCGAACCGTTGGGACAGGGACCGCCAAAAACATTCAGTACTTC. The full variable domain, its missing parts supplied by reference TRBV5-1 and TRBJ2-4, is KAGVTQTPRYLIKTRGQQVTLSCSPISGHRSVSWYQQTPGQGLQFLFEYFSETQRNKGNFPGRFSGRQFSNSRSEMNVSTLELGDSALYLCASSSRTVGTGTAKNIQYFGAGTRLSVL.

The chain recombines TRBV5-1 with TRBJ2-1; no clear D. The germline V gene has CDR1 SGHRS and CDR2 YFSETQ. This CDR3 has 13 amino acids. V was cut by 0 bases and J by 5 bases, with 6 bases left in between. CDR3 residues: CASSLGFHNEQFF. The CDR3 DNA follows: TGCGCCAGCAGCTTGGGGTTTCACAATGAGCAGTTCTTC. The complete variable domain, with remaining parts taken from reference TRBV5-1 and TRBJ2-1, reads KAGVTQTPRYLIKTRGQQVTLSCSPISGHRSVSWYQQTPGQGLQFLFEYFSETQRNKGNFPGRFSGRQFSNSRSEMNVSTLELGDSALYLCASSLGFHNEQFFGPGTRLTVL.

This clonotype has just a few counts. CDR3 bases: TGTGCCAGCGGGCGCCGGGCGAGCACCTACGAGCAGTACTTC. Amino acid sequence: CASGRRASTYEQYF. The chain couples TRBV27 to TRBJ2-7; no reliable D call. V was shortened by 8 bases and J by 2 bases, with 16 bases between the two germline ends. The CDR3 is 14 residues long. CDR1 is MNHEY and CDR2 is SMNVEV in the germline V gene (reference sequence).

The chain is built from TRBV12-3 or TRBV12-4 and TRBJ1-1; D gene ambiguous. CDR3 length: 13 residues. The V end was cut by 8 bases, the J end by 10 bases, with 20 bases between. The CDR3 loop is CASSEARFWGAFF. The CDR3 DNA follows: TGTGCCAGCTCCGAGGCCCGTTTCTGGGGAGCTTTCTTT.

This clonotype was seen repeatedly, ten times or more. CDR3 amino acids: CASSPGGGAKNIQYF. CDR3 bases: TGTGCCAGCAGCCCAGGGGGGGGGGCCAAAAACATTCAGTACTTC. The chain combines TRBV7-2 with TRBJ2-4, with D possibly being TRBD1 or TRBD2 (7 bases each). Germline CDR1 reads SGHTA; CDR2 reads FQGNSA. This CDR3 has 15 residues. V lost 5 bases and J lost 1, with 12 bases in between. The whole variable domain, remainder taken from reference TRBV7-2 and TRBJ2-4, is GAGVSQSPSNKVTEKGKDVELRCDPISGHTALYWYRQSLGQGLEFLIYFQGNSAPDKSGLPSDRFSAERTGGSVSTLTIQRTQQEDSAVYLCASSPGGGAKNIQYFGAGTRLSVL.

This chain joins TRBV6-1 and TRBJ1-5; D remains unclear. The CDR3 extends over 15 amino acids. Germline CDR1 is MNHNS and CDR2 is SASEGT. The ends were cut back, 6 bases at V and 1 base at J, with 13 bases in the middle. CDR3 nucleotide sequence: TGTGCCAGCAGCCGGATATCGGGGAGCAATCAGCCCCAGCATTTT. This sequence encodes CASSRISGSNQPQHF.

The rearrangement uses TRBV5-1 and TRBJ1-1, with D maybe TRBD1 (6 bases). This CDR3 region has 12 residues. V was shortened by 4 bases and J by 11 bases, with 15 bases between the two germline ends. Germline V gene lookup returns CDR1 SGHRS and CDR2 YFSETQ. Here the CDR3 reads CASSQTGFGAFF. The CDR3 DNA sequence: TGCGCCAGCAGCCAAACAGGGTTTGGGGCTTTCTTT.

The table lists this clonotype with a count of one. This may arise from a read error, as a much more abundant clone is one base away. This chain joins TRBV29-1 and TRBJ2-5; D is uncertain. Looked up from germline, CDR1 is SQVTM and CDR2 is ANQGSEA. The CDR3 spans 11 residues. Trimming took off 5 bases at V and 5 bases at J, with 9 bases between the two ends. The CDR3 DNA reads TGCAGCGTTTATCAATGGGAGACCCAGTACTTC. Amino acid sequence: CSVYQWETQYF.